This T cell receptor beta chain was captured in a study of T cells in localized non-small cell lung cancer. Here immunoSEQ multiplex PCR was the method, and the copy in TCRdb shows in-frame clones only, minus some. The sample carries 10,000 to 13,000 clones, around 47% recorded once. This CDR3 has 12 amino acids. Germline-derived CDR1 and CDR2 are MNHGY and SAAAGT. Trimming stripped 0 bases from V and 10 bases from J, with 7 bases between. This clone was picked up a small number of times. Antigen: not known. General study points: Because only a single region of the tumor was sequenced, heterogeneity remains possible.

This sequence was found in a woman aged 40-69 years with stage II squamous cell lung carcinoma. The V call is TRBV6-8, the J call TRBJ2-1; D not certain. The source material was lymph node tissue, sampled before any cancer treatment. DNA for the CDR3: TGTGCCAGCAGTTACTCCCGAGAGGAGCAGTTCTTC. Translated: CASSYSREEQFF.